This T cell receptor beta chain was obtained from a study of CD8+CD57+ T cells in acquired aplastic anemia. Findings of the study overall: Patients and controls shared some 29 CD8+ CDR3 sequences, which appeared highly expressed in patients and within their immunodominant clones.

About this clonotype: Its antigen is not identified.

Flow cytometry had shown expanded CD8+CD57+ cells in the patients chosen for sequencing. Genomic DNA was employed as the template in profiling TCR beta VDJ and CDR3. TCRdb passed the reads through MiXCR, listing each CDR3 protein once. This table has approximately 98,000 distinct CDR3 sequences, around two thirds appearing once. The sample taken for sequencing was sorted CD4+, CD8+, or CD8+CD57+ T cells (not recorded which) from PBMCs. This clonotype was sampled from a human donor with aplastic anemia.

CDR3 sequence (DNA): TGTGCCAGCCGCATGGTAGGGGGCGGCAACATTCAGTACTTC. This codes for CASRMVGGGNIQYF. The chain combines TRBV19 with TRBJ2-4; 7 bases match TRBD1. The CDR3 spans 14 residues. Germline trimming cut 9 bases from V and 7 bases from J; bases unmatched to any gene: 12. Germline lookup yields CDR1 LNHDA and CDR2 SQIVND (reference sequence).